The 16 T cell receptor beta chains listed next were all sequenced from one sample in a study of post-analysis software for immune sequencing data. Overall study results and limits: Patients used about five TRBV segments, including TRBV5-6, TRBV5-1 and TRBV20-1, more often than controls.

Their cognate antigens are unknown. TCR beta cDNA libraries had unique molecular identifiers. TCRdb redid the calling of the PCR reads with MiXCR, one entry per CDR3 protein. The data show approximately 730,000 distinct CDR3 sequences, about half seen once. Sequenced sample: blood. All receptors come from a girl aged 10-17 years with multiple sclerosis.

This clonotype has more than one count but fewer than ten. CDR3 sequence reads: CSVGVSGSGDTQYF. CDR3 in DNA: TGCAGCGTTGGAGTTAGCGGGTCTGGGGATACGCAGTATTTT. This rearrangement joins TRBV29-1 to TRBJ2-3; TRBD2 matches 7 bases. The CDR3 spans 14 residues. V lost 4 bases, J lost 6 bases, and 10 bases stayed unmatched. CDR1 is SQVTM, CDR2 ANQGSEA, per germline.

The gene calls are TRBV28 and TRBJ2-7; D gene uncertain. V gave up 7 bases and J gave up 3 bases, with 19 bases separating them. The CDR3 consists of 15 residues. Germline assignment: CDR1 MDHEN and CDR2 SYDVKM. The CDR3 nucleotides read TGTGCCAGCACCCAAGGCGACCCGGTGTTCTACGAGCAGTACTTC. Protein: CASTQGDPVFYEQYF.

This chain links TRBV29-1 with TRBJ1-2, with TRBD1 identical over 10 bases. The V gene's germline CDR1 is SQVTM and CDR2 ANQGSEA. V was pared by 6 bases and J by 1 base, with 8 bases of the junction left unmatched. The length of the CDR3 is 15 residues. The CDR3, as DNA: TGCAGCGTCTCTCGGACAGGGGGGTATAACTATGGCTACACCTTC. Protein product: CSVSRTGGYNYGYTF.

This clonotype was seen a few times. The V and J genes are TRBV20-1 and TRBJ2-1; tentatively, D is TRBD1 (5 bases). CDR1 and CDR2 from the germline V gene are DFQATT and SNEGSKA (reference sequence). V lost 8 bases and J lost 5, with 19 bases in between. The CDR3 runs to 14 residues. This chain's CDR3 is CSSYRQPTDNEQFF. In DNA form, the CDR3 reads TGCAGTTCCTATAGACAGCCAACCGACAATGAGCAGTTCTTC.

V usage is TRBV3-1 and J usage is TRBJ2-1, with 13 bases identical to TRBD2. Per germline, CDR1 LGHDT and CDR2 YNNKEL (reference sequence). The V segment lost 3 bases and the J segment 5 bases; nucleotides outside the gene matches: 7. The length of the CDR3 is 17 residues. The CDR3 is CASSHGSGLAGDNEQFF. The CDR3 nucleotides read TGTGCCAGCAGCCATGGATCCGGACTAGCGGGAGACAATGAGCAGTTCTTC.

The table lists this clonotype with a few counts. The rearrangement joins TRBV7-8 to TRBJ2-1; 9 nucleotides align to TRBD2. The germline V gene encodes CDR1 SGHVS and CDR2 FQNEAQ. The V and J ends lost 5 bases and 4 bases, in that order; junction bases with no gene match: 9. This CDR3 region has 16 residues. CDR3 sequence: CASSPYGGRGYNEQFF. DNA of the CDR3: TGTGCCAGCAGCCCATATGGCGGGAGGGGATACAATGAGCAGTTCTTC.

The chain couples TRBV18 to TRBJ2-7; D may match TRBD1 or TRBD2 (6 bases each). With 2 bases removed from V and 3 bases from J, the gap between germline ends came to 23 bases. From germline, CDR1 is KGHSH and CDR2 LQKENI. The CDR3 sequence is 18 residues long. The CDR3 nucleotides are TGTGCCAGCTCACCAGTGAGACAGGAAACCGGAGGGTTCTACGAGCAGTACTTC. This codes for CASSPVRQETGGFYEQYF.

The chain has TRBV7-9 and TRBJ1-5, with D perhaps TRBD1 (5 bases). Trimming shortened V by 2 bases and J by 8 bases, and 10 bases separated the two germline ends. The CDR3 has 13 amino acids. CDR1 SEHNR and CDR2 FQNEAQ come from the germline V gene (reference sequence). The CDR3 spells CASSLTGGKPQHF. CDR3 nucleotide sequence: TGTGCCAGCAGCTTAACGGGGGGGAAGCCCCAGCATTTT.

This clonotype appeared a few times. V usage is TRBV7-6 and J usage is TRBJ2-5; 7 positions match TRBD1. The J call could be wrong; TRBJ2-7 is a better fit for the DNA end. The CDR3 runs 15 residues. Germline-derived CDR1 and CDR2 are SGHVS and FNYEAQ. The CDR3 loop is CASSLAPDRVHEQYF. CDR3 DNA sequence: TGTGCCAGCAGCTTAGCTCCCGACAGGGTCCACGAGCAGTACTTC.

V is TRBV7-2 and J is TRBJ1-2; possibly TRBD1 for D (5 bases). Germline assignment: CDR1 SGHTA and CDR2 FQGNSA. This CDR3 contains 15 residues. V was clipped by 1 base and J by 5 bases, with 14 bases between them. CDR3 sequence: CASSLGAGQPYGYTF. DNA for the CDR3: TGTGCCAGCAGCTTAGGCGCAGGGCAGCCTTATGGCTACACCTTC. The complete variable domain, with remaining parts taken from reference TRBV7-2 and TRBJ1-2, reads GAGVSQSPSNKVTEKGKDVELRCDPISGHTALYWYRQSLGQGLEFLIYFQGNSAPDKSGLPSDRFSAERTGGSVSTLTIQRTQQEDSAVYLCASSLGAGQPYGYTFGSGTRLTVV.

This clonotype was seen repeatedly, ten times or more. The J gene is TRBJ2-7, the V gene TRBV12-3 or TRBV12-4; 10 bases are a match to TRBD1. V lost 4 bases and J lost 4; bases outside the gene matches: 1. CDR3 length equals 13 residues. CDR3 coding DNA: TGTGCCAGCAGTTGGACAGGGGGGTACGAGCAGTACTTC. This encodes CASSWTGGYEQYF.

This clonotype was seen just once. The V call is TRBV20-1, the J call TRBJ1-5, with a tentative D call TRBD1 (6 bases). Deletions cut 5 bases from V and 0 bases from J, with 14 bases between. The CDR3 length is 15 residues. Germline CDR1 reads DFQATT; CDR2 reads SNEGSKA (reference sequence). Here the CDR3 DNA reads TGCAGTGCTCAAATCGACAGGTATAGCAATCAGCCCCAGCATTTT. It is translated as CSAQIDRYSNQPQHF.

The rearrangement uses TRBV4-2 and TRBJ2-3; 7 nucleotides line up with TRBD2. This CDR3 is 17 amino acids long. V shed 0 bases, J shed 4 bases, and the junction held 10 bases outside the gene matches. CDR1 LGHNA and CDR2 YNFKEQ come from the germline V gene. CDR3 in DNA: TGTGCCAGCAGCCAAGAAAGGTGGCGGGAGTTCCCAGATACGCAGTATTTT. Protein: CASSQERWREFPDTQYF.

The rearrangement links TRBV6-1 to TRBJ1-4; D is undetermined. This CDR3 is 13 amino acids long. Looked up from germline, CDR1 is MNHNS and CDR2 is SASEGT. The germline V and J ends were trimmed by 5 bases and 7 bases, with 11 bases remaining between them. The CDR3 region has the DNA TGTGCCAGCAGTACCCGGAGCTCTGAAAAACTGTTTTTT. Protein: CASSTRSSEKLFF.

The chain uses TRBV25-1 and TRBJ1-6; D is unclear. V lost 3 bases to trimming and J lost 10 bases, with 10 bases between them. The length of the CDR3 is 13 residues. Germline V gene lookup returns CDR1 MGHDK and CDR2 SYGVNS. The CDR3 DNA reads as TGTGCCAGCAGTGACCTCGGTGGGTCACCCCTCCACTTT. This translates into CASSDLGGSPLHF.

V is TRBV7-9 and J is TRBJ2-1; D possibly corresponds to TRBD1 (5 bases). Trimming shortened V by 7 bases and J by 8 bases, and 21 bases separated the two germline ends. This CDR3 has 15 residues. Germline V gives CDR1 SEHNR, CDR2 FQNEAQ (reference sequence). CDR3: CASNQPSDSPDEQFF. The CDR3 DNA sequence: TGTGCCAGCAACCAACCCTCCGACAGTCCGGATGAGCAGTTCTTC. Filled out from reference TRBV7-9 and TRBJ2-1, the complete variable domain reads DTGVSQNPRHKITKRGQNVTFRCDPISEHNRLYWYRQTLGQGPEFLTYFQNEAQLEKSRLLSDRFSAERPKGSFSTLEIQRTEQGDSAMYLCASNQPSDSPDEQFFGPGTRLTVL.